This T cell receptor (beta chain) comes out of a study of blood T cells in healthy people across ages (dated by TCRdb to between 2015 and 2016). Background for the entire study: In model experiments, template switching captured about one uniquely barcoded TCR beta cDNA molecule for every two T cells. Donors were grouped into four age groups: young (average approximately 15 years), middle-aged (39), aged (around 66) and long-lived (about 89). Two additional independent replicas of 1 million unique cDNA reads from the same blood draw were analyzed for two donors (one aged 18 to 30 and one aged 80 or older). To track age-related changes in TCR beta repertoire diversity, the study relied on deep sequencing normalized with unique cDNA molecular identifiers. Donors of different ages were randomly distributed across sequencing lanes to avoid experimental bias.

The full study reports these points: Compared with the aged group, more naive CD4+ T cells, fewer expanded clones and increased TCR diversity were shown by the long-lived group, suggesting age selection. There was a strong correlation between observed TCR beta diversity and the percentage of naive T cells measured by flow cytometry. As age increased, observed TCR beta diversity per million T cells dropped in a roughly linear way, and a significant reduction was already evident by age about 40. Estimates of total diversity based on one million sequenced T cells were regarded as lower bounds and as underestimates. Conclusive comparison of naive and antigen-experienced compartments was prevented by the profiling of bulk unsorted PBMCs. The CMV infection status of donors was not known, potentially confounding age-related changes in expanded clonotypes.

Donors were approximately 42 systemically healthy Caucasian individuals from Russia aged roughly 6 to 90 years. Around 10 milliliters of peripheral blood were collected from each donor into EDTA-treated Vacutainer tubes. Ficoll-Paque density-gradient centrifugation was used to isolate PBMCs, with at least 6.5 million per sample. Trizol reagent was used to extract total RNA from the PBMCs, yielding at least 5 micrograms per sample. Naive CD45RAhigh/CD27high T cell percentages were measured by flow cytometry on a PBMC aliquot from every donor. From its cysteine to its phenylalanine, the CDR3 spans 13 amino acids. The DNA shown is the 39-base CDR3, in frame from base 1. V and J are truncated by 5 bases and 2 bases respectively, leaving an intervening sequence of 9 bases. The germline V gene sets CDR1 to ENHRY and CDR2 to SYGVKD. The library was obtained by 5' RACE. Sequenced using an Illumina HiSeq 2500. The second PCR ran for roughly 7 to 12 cycles and used a J-beta primer mix along with a sample-barcoded 5' primer. A template-switch 5' adaptor carrying 12 random nucleotides introduced a unique molecular identifier onto each TCR beta cDNA molecule. At least 3 million CDR3-containing paired-end reads were obtained from each sample. First-strand cDNA was synthesized from all RNA with the Mint cDNA synthesis kit, primed by a TRBC-specific oligonucleotide. All cDNA was treated with uracil-DNA glycosylase and then went through a first 18-cycle PCR with the universal primers M1SS and BC2_uni_R. In the source study's methods: For normalization, 1 million high-quality reads, each with a distinct molecular identifier, were randomly selected from each sample. Instead of being binned into consensus sequences, reads with shared molecular identifiers were discarded. CDR3 identification, clonotype clustering and error correction used MiTCR with a Q25 quality threshold and the strictest error-elimination algorithm. A nonparametric unseen species model with Euler transformation was used to estimate a lower bound on total TCR beta diversity. TCRdb reran the public reads through fastp at Q25 and MiXCR, keeping productive beta chains. Rows with a matching CDR3 protein are joined into one entry that keeps the most common DNA and genes. These V and J calls originate from TCRdb's pipeline instead of the authors' own analysis. The sample records about 640,000 distinct CDR3 sequences, 58% of which are singletons. The ten largest clonotypes hold about two fifths of the sample.

Concerning this clonotype itself: No cognate antigen has been identified for it. It has no much larger one-base neighbor in the sample; base qualities were not kept.

Rearrangement joined TRBV10-3 to TRBJ2-5; no D gene call is confident. Sequenced sample: blood. This sequence was found in a man aged 60 to 69 in good health. The CDR3 loop reads CAISRAHQETQYF. The nucleotides read TGTGCCATCAGTAGAGCGCATCAAGAGACCCAGTACTTC.